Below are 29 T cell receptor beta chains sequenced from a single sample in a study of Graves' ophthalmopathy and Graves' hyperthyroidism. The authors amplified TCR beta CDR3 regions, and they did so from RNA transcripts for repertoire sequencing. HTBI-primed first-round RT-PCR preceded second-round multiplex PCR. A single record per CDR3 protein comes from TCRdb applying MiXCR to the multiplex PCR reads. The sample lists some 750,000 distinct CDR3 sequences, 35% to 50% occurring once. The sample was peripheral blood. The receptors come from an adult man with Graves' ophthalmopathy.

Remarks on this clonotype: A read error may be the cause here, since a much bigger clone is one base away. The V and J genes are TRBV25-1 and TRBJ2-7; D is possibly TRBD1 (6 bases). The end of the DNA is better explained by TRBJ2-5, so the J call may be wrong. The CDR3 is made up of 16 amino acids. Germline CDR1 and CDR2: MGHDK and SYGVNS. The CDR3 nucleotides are TGTGCCAGCAGTGAAAGGGGGAATCGGTACCAAGGGACCCAGTACTTC. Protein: CASSERGNRYQGTQYF.

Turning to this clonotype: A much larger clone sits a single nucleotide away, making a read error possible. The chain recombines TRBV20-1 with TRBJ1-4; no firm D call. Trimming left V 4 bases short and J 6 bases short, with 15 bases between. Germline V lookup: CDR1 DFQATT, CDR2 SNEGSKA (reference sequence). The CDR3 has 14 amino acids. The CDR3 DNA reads TGCAGTGCTATGCGGTCTCCTGGGGATGAAAAACTGTTTTTT. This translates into CSAMRSPGDEKLFF.

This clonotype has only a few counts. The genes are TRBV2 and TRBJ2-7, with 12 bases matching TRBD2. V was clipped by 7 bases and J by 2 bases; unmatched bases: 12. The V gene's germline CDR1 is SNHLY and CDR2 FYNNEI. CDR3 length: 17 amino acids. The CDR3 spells CASNDRGLAGPTYEQYF. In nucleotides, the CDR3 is TGTGCCAGCAACGATCGAGGACTAGCGGGACCCACCTACGAGCAGTACTTC.

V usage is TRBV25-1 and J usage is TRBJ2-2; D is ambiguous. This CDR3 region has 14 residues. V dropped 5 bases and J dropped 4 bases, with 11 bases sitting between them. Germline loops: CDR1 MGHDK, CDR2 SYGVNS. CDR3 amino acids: CASSTQTGTGELFF. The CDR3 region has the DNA TGTGCCAGCAGTACCCAGACTGGCACCGGGGAGCTGTTTTTT.

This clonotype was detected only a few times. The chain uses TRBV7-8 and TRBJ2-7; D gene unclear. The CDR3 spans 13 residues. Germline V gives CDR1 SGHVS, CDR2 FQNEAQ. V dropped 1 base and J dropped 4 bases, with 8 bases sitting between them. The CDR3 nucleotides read TGTGCCAGCAGCTTAGATGTAGGGTACGAGCAGTACTTC. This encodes CASSLDVGYEQYF.

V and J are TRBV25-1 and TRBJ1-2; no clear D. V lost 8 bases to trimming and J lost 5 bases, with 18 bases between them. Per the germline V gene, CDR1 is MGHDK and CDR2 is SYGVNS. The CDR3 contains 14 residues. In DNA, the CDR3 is TGTGCCAGCTCCCTGCCCGGGAACAGTTATGGCTACACCTTC. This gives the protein CASSLPGNSYGYTF.

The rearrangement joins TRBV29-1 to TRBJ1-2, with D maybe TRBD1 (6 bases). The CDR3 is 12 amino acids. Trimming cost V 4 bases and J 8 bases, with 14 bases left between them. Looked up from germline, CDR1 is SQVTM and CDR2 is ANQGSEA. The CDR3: CSVGEQGQGYTF. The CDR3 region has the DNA TGCAGCGTTGGGGAACAGGGACAAGGCTACACCTTC.

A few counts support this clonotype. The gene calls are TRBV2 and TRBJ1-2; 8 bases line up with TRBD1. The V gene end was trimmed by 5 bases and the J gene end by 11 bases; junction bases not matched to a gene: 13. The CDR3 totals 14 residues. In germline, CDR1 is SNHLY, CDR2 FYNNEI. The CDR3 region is CASSPPRDRTLYTF. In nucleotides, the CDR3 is TGTGCCAGCAGTCCCCCACGGGACAGGACTTTATACACCTTC.

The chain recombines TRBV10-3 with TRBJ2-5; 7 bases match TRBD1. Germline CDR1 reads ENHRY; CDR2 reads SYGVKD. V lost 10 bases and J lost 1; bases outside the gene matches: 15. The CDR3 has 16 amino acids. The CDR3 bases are TGTGCCAGCAGCGACGGACAGGAGGCAATCCAAGAGACCCAGTACTTC. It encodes CASSDGQEAIQETQYF.

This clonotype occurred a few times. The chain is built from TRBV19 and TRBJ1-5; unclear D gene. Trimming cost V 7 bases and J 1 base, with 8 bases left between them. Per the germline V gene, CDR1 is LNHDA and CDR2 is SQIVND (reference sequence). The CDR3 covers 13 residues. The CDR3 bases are TGTGCCAGTATGAGAGGCAGCAATCAGCCCCAGCATTTT. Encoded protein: CASMRGSNQPQHF.

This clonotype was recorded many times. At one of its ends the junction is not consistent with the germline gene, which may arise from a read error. CDR3 DNA: TGTGCCAGCAGTTACACGATGAACACTGAAGCTTTCTTT. Protein: CASSYTMNTEAFF. V and J are TRBV10-3 and TRBJ1-1, with D unclear. CDR1 ENHRY and CDR2 SYGVKD come from the germline V gene. This CDR3 has 13 residues.

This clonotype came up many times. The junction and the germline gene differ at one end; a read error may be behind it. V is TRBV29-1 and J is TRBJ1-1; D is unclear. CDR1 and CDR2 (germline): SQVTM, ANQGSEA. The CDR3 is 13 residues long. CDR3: CSVEGILGTEAFF. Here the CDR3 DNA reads TGCAGCGTCGAAGGGATTCTGGGTACTGAAGCTTTCTTT.

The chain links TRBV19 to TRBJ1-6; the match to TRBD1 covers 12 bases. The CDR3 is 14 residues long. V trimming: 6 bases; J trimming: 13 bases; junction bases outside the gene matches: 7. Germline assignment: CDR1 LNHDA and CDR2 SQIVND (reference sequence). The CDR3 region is CASSGTGGRQPLHF. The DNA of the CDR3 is TGTGCCAGTAGCGGGACAGGGGGCCGGCAGCCCCTCCACTTT.

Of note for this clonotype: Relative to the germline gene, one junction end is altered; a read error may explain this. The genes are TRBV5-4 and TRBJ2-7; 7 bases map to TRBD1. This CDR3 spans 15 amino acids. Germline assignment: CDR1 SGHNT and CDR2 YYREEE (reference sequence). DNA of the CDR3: TGCGCCAGCAGTCCAGAGGGGACAGCGGCCTACGAGCAGTACTTC. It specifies CASSPEGTAAYEQYF.

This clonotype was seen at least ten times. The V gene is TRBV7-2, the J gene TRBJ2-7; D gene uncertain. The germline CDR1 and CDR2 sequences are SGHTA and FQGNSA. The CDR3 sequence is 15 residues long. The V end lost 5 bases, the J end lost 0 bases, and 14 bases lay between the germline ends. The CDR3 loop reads CASSPSPTSSYEQYF. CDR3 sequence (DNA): TGTGCCAGCAGCCCGTCCCCCACCTCCTCCTACGAGCAGTACTTC.

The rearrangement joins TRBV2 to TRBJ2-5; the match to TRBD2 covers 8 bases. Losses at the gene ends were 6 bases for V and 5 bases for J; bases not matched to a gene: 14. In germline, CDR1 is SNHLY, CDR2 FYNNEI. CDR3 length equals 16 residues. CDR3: CASSPEIAGRGETQYF. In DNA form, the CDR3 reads TGTGCCAGCAGCCCCGAAATAGCGGGGCGGGGGGAGACCCAGTACTTC.

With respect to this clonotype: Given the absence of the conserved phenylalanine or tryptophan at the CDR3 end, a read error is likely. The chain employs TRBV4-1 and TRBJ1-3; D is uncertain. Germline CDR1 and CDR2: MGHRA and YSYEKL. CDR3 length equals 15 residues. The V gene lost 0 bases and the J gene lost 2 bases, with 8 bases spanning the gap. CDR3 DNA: TGCGCCAGCAGCCAAGATGACACGGCTGGAAACACCATATATCTT. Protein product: CASSQDDTAGNTIYL.

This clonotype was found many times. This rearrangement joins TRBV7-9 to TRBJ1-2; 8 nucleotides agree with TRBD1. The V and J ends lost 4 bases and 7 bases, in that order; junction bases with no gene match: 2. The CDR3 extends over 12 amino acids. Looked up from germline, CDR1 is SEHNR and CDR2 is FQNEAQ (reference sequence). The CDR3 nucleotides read TGTGCCAGCAGCTCAGGGGGCCGTGGCTACACCTTC. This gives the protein CASSSGGRGYTF.

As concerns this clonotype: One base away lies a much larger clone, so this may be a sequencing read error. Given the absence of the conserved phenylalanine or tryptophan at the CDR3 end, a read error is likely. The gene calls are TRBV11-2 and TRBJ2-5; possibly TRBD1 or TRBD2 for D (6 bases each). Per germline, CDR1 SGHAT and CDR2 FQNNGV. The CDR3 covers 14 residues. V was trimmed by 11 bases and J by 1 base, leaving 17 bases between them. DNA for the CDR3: TGTGCCGGGGGGCCGAACAGGGCCCAAGAGACCCAGTACGTC. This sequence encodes CAGGPNRAQETQYV.

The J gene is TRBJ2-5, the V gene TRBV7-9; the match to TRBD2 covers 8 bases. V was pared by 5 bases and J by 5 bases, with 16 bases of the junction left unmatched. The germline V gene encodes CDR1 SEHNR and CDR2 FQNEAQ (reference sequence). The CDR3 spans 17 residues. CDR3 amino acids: CASSPFIIGRALETQYF. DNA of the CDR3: TGTGCCAGCAGCCCATTCATTATCGGGAGGGCCCTGGAGACCCAGTACTTC.

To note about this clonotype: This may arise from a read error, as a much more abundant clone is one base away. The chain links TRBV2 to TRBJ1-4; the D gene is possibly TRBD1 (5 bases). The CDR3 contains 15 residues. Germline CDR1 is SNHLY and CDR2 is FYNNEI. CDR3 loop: CASSVLQGDGENLFF. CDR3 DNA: TGTGCCAGCAGTGTTCTTCAAGGGGACGGTGAAAACCTGTTTTTT. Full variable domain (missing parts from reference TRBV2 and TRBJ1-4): EPEVTQTPSHQVTQMGQEVILRCVPISNHLYFYWYRQILGQKVEFLVSFYNNEISEKSEIFDDQFSVERPDGSNFTLKIRSTKLEDSAMYFCASSVLQGDGENLFFGSGTQLSVL.

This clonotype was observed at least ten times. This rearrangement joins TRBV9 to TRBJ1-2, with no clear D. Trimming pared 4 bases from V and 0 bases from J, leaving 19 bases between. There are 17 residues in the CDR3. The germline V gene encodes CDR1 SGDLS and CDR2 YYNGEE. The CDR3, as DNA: TGTGCCAGCAGCCCAAGAGATGGATGGCAGACTAACTATGGCTACACCTTC. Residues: CASSPRDGWQTNYGYTF. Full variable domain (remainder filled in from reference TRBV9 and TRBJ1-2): DSGVTQTPKHLITATGQRVTLRCSPRSGDLSVYWYQQSLDQGLQFLIQYYNGEERAKGNILERFSAQQFPDLHSELNLSSLELGDSALYFCASSPRDGWQTNYGYTFGSGTRLTVV.

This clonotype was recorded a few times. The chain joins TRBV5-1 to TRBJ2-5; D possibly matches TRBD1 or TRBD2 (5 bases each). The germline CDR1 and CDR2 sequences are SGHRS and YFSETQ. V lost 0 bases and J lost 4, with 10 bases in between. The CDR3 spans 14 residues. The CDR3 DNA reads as TGCGCCAGCAGCTTGGCGGGGCCGCGAGAGACCCAGTACTTC. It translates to CASSLAGPRETQYF.

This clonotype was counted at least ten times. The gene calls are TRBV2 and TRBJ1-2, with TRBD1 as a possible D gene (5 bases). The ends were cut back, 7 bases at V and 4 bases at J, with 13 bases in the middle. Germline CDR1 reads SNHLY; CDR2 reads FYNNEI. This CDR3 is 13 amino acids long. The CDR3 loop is CASKIDRTYGYTF. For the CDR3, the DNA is TGTGCCAGCAAAATAGACAGAACCTATGGCTACACCTTC. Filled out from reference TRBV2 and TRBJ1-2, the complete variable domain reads EPEVTQTPSHQVTQMGQEVILRCVPISNHLYFYWYRQILGQKVEFLVSFYNNEISEKSEIFDDQFSVERPDGSNFTLKIRSTKLEDSAMYFCASKIDRTYGYTFGSGTRLTVV.

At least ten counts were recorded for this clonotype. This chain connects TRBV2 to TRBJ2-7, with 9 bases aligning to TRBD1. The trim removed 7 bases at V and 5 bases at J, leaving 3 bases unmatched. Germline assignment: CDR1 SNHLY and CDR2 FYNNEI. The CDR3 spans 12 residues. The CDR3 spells CASTTGGNEQYF. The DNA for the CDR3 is TGTGCCAGCACTACAGGGGGCAACGAGCAGTACTTC. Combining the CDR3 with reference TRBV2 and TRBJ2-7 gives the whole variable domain EPEVTQTPSHQVTQMGQEVILRCVPISNHLYFYWYRQILGQKVEFLVSFYNNEISEKSEIFDDQFSVERPDGSNFTLKIRSTKLEDSAMYFCASTTGGNEQYFGPGTRLTVT.

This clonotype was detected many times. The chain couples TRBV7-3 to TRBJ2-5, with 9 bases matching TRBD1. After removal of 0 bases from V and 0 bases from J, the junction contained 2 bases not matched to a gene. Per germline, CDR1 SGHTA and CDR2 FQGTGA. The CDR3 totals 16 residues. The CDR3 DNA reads TGTGCCAGCAGCTTAACCGGGACAGGGTACCAAGAGACCCAGTACTTC. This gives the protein CASSLTGTGYQETQYF.

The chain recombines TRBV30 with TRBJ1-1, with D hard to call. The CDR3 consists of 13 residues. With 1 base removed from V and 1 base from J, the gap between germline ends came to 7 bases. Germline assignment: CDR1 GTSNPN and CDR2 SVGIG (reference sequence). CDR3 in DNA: TGTGCCTGGAGTGACACTAGGAACACTGAAGCTTTCTTT. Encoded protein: CAWSDTRNTEAFF.

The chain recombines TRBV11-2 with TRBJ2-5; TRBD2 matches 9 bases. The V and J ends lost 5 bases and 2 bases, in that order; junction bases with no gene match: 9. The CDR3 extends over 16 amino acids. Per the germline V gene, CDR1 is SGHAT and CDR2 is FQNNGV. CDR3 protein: CASSAWTSVGQETQYF. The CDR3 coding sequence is TGTGCCAGCAGCGCCTGGACTAGCGTGGGTCAAGAGACCCAGTACTTC.

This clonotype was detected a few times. The CDR3 nucleotides are TGTGCCACCAGCAGGGGAAGGGGGTGGACAGGGGAGCTCTACGAGCAGTACTTC. This sequence encodes CATSRGRGWTGELYEQYF. V gene TRBV15 combines with J gene TRBJ2-7; 9 bases align to TRBD1. V shed 3 bases and J 3 bases; nucleotides not matched to a gene: 15. The CDR3 consists of 18 residues. Germline values: CDR1 LNHNV, CDR2 YYDKDF (reference sequence).